This T cell receptor beta chain was sequenced during a study of CD8+CD57+ T cells in acquired aplastic anemia. Overall study: Yields of DNA that came from sorted CD4+ and CD8+ cells averaged 3.2 ug.

Remarks on this clonotype: Its antigen is unknown.

CDR1 and CDR2 (germline): LGHDT, YNNKEL (reference sequence). The CDR3 totals 16 residues. Deletions cut 1 base from V and 2 bases from J, with 12 bases between. Study-wide findings and caveats: Comparison of patients with controls identified 25 to 30 shared CD8+ CDR3 sequences.

TCR beta VDJ and CDR3 profiles were obtained from a genomic DNA template. TCRdb itself ran the reads through MiXCR, one entry per CDR3 protein. The data show roughly 280,000 distinct CDR3 sequences, with around three fifths seen just once and 1% to 1.5% held by the top ten. Previously, flow cytometry had revealed CD8+CD57+ cell expansion in the patients chosen for sequencing. Severe acquired aplastic anemia was present in all patients. The sequenced sample was sorted CD4+, CD8+, or CD8+CD57+ T cells (not recorded which) from PBMCs. The chain joins TRBV3-1 to TRBJ1-3, with D maybe TRBD1 (6 bases). The sequence was collected from a human donor with aplastic anemia. The CDR3, as DNA: TGTGCCAGCAGCCAAGGGGGGCGCTGGGCTGGAAACACCATATATTTT. It translates to CASSQGGRWAGNTIYF. The entire variable domain, with the rest obtained from reference TRBV3-1 and TRBJ1-3, is as follows: DTAVSQTPKYLVTQMGNDKSIKCEQNLGHDTMYWYKQDSKKFLKIMFSYNNKELIINETVPNRFSPKSPDKAHLNLHINSLELGDSAVYFCASSQGGRWAGNTIYFGEGSWLTVV.